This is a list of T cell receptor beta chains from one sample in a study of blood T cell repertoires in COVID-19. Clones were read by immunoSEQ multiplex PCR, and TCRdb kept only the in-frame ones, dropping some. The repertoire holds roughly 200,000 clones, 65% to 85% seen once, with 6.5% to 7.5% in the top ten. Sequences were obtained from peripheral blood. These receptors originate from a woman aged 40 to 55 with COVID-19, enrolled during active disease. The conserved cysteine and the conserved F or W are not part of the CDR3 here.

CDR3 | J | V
SALKAGGPYEQY | TRBJ2-7 | TRBV29-1
AIAQGKNEQY | TRBJ2-7 | TRBV10-3
ATSARTSGSINEQF | TRBJ2-1 | TRBV24-1
ASSPGDRDGEQF | TRBJ2-1 | TRBV7-9
ASSNTGQGGYGYT | TRBJ1-2 | TRBV27
SVVREMGSGANVLT | TRBJ2-6 | TRBV29-1
ASSQDAGPLVSEQF | TRBJ2-1 | TRBV3-1/TRBV3-2
ASRRGANTEAF | TRBJ1-1 | TRBV11-2
ASSFPRQY | TRBJ2-7 | TRBV28
ASSYQGSQRRNTEAF | TRBJ1-1 | TRBV7-8
ASSQPGGGYGYT | TRBJ1-2 | TRBV27
ASSYRTGAGNTIY | TRBJ1-3 | TRBV6-5
ASKGQGAGNEQY | TRBJ2-7 | TRBV25-1
ASARRWSNYGYT | TRBJ1-2 | TRBV27
ASRDRQGPGANVLT | TRBJ2-6 | TRBV2
ASGPSGGNEQF | TRBJ2-1 | TRBV10-1
ASSSPYEQY | TRBJ2-7 | TRBV7-8
ASWEREGPYEQY | TRBJ2-7 | TRBV2